Here is one T cell receptor beta chain with its context. Antigen unknown. The record originates from a study of shared clonotypes between healthy human individuals. V gave up 4 bases and J gave up 2 bases; unmatched junction bases: 7. Looked up from germline, CDR1 is MNHEY and CDR2 is SMNVEV (reference sequence). CDR3 length: 15 residues. Only CD45RO-negative cells positively selected for CCR7 counted as naive CD8 cells, so terminally differentiated effector memory CD45RA+ cells were excluded. The study enrolled healthy HIV-negative adults without recent acute infections or vaccinations as donors. Whole-study findings and limits: The small donor group covered limited genetic and exposure diversity.

The test was conducted at deep level. Produced via immunoSEQ multiplex PCR; TCRdb's table is partial and in-frame only. The sample carries about 650,000 clones, around 95% recorded once. Sequencing was carried out using naive CD8+ T cells sorted from blood. The chain uses TRBV27 and TRBJ2-7, with 8 bases fitting TRBD1. This TCR came from a woman aged 25-40 years in good health. In DNA, the CDR3 is TGTGCCAGCAGTTCCGGGACAGGAAATCCCTACGAGCAGTACTTC. Amino acid sequence: CASSSGTGNPYEQYF.